This T cell receptor (beta chain) was found in a study of beta chain features in type 1 diabetes. As every portion of the isolated RNA was reverse transcribed, the sequencing read expressed TCRB transcripts. Assay: immunoSEQ multiplex PCR; the TCRdb copy retains only in-frame clones and omits some. The table includes under 350,000 clones, under 8.5% detected once. Germline CDR1 and CDR2: SNHLY and FYNNEI. The V gene lost 7 bases and the J gene lost 0 bases, with 14 bases spanning the gap. The CDR3 loop spans 15 amino acids. The chain recombines TRBV2 with TRBJ2-3, with TRBD1 as a possible D gene (5 bases). The source of this sequence is a woman aged 18-29 years in good health. The sample consisted of central memory CD4+ T cells from blood. The CDR3 here is CASTRDSTSTDTQYF. The CDR3, as DNA: TGTGCCAGCACCCGAGACAGCACTAGCACAGATACGCAGTATTTT.